These 21 T cell receptor beta chains were sequenced from one sample in a study of blood T cell repertoires in COVID-19 (TCRdb year 2020). The library relied on the immunoSEQ multiplex PCR assay. In its TCRdb copy, this immuneACCESS table keeps in-frame sequences only and misses some clones. Where compared with another copy, unresolved V genes explain less than half of these, and the others have no known cause. The sample contains fewer than 120,000 clones, about 85% of them found a single time. The ten largest make up around 4.8% of the sample. The sample taken for sequencing was peripheral blood. The receptors derive from a human donor in a cohort sampled during active COVID-19.

This sequence joins TRBV7-2 and TRBJ2-7, with unresolved D. In germline, CDR1 is SGHTA, CDR2 FQGNSA. V shed 3 bases and J shed 7 bases, with 19 bases lying between them. This CDR3 region has 15 residues. CDR3 nucleotide sequence: TGTGCCAGCAGCTTCGGCGGAGAAAAAATTGTAGAGCAGTACTTC. Protein sequence: CASSFGGEKIVEQYF. Full variable domain (missing parts from reference TRBV7-2 and TRBJ2-7): GAGVSQSPSNKVTEKGKDVELRCDPISGHTALYWYRQSLGQGLEFLIYFQGNSAPDKSGLPSDRFSAERTGGSVSTLTIQRTQQEDSAVYLCASSFGGEKIVEQYFGPGTRLTVT.

The chain combines TRBV28 with TRBJ1-1; tentatively, D is TRBD1 (5 bases). V shed 8 bases and J shed 5 bases, with 9 bases lying between them. This CDR3 comprises 11 residues. Germline CDR1 MDHEN, CDR2 SYDVKM. The CDR3 coding sequence is TGTGCCAGCTGGGGGGGGACTGAAGCTTTCTTT. Translation: CASWGGTEAFF.

This clone was detected once. This sequence joins TRBV6-5 and TRBJ1-2; possibly TRBD1 for D (5 bases). Trimming removed 8 bases at V and 0 bases at J, with 16 bases between. Germline loops: CDR1 MNHEY, CDR2 SVGAGI. The CDR3 consists of 15 residues. The CDR3 nucleotides are TGTGCCAGCTCACTTCGGGGGGGAGCTAACTATGGCTACACCTTC. Amino acid sequence: CASSLRGGANYGYTF.

The CDR3: CASSLAPGQYEQYF. The CDR3 DNA reads as TGCGCCAGCAGCTTGGCCCCCGGACAGTACGAGCAGTACTTC. The chain carries TRBV5-1 and TRBJ2-7; possibly TRBD1 for D (6 bases). The V and J ends lost 0 bases and 4 bases respectively, with 11 bases between them. Germline V gene lookup returns CDR1 SGHRS and CDR2 YFSETQ. This CDR3 contains 14 residues.

V is TRBV4-2 and J is TRBJ2-1, with D unresolved. The CDR3 length is 12 residues. Germline CDR1 reads LGHNA; CDR2 reads YNFKEQ. V was pared by 0 bases and J by 8 bases, with 5 bases between. As DNA, the CDR3 is TGTGCCAGCAGCCAAGACCGAGATGAGCAGTTCTTC. Translated, it gives CASSQDRDEQFF.

The CDR3 here is CASSSDRGPTGELFF. As DNA, the CDR3 is TGTGCCAGCTCATCCGACAGGGGTCCCACCGGGGAGCTGTTTTTT. The chain has TRBV18 and TRBJ2-2, with 8 bases lining up with TRBD1. Unmatched junction bases numbered 6, after V lost 5 bases and J lost 4 bases. Germline CDR1 KGHSH, CDR2 LQKENI. This CDR3 spans 15 amino acids.

The rearrangement links TRBV29-1 to TRBJ2-6, with a possible D match to TRBD1 (6 bases). Germline V gene sequence: CDR1 SQVTM, CDR2 ANQGSEA. The CDR3 is 14 amino acids. With 2 bases removed from V and 1 base from J, the gap between germline ends came to 6 bases. Here the CDR3 DNA reads TGCAGCGTTGAAAGGGGGTCTGGGGCCAACGTCCTGACTTTC. Amino acid sequence: CSVERGSGANVLTF.

The V and J genes are TRBV30 and TRBJ1-3; D possibly corresponds to TRBD1 (6 bases). The CDR3 runs 14 residues. Germline V gene data show CDR1 as GTSNPN and CDR2 as SVGIG (reference sequence). V gave up 5 bases and J gave up 0 bases, with 11 bases separating them. The CDR3 sequence is CAWCTGTSGNTIYF. CDR3 bases: TGTGCCTGGTGTACAGGGACCTCTGGAAACACCATATATTTT.

The chain combines TRBV5-1 with TRBJ1-6, with a tentative D call TRBD1 (6 bases). The CDR3 totals 14 residues. In germline, CDR1 is SGHRS, CDR2 YFSETQ. Trimming took 0 bases from V and 10 from J, leaving 11 bases between them. CDR3 loop: CASSLGQGSSPLHF. The CDR3 DNA follows: TGCGCCAGCAGCTTGGGTCAGGGGAGCTCACCCCTCCACTTT.

The V gene is TRBV18, the J gene TRBJ1-4; D uncertain. Germline V gene sequence: CDR1 KGHSH, CDR2 LQKENI. The V gene lost 3 bases and the J gene lost 4 bases, with 9 bases spanning the gap. The CDR3 runs to 14 residues. CDR3 bases: TGTGCCAGCTCACCTGAGGAGCTTAATGAAAAACTGTTTTTT. Translating it yields CASSPEELNEKLFF.

J is TRBJ2-2 and V is TRBV11-2; TRBD2 might be the D (6 bases). Germline V gives CDR1 SGHAT, CDR2 FQNNGV. This CDR3 region has 15 residues. V shed 0 bases and J shed 5 bases, with 10 bases lying between them. CDR3 amino acids: CASSLDGRGTGELFF. The CDR3 nucleotides are TGTGCCAGCAGCTTAGACGGGAGAGGTACCGGGGAGCTGTTTTTT.

The chain employs TRBV10-3 and TRBJ2-2, with a tentative D call TRBD1 (6 bases). CDR1 and CDR2 from the germline V gene are ENHRY and SYGVKD. V dropped 10 bases and J dropped 1 base, with 13 bases sitting between them. The CDR3 spans 14 residues. The CDR3 reads CASHRDMNTGELFF. The CDR3 region has the DNA TGTGCCAGCCACCGGGACATGAACACCGGGGAGCTGTTTTTT.

The V gene is TRBV7-9, the J gene TRBJ2-1; D is unclear. The germline V gene has CDR1 SEHNR and CDR2 FQNEAQ (reference sequence). V was trimmed by 5 bases and J by 7 bases, leaving 12 bases between them. The length of the CDR3 is 13 residues. The CDR3 sequence: CASSEARVNEQFF. In DNA, the CDR3 is TGTGCCAGCAGCGAAGCTCGGGTTAATGAGCAGTTCTTC.

The rearrangement joins TRBV4-1 to TRBJ2-3; D not certain. The germline V and J ends were trimmed by 1 base and 10 bases, with 9 bases remaining between them. CDR3 length: 12 residues. The germline CDR1 and CDR2 sequences are MGHRA and YSYEKL. CDR3 nucleotide sequence: TGCGCCAGCAGCCAAGGTGTATCGGCGCAGTATTTT. Translated, it gives CASSQGVSAQYF.

The chain has TRBV11-2 and TRBJ1-6; D is uncertain. V was clipped by 5 bases and J by 0 bases, with 8 bases between them. The CDR3 contains 15 residues. Germline loops: CDR1 SGHAT, CDR2 FQNNGV. The CDR3 here is CASSSYSSYNSPLHF. CDR3 sequence (DNA): TGTGCCAGCAGCAGTTACAGCTCCTATAATTCACCCCTCCACTTT.

The chain recombines TRBV4-3 with TRBJ2-2; D gene ambiguous. The CDR3 consists of 14 residues. Germline assignment: CDR1 LGHNA and CDR2 YSLEER. Trimming left V 1 base short and J 9 bases short, with 12 bases between. The CDR3 loop reads CASSQVYSSRELFF. CDR3 bases: TGCGCCAGCAGCCAAGTCTATAGCAGCCGGGAGCTGTTTTTT.

This chain joins TRBV7-9 and TRBJ2-1, with D perhaps TRBD2 (6 bases). The length of the CDR3 is 17 residues. The V gene's germline CDR1 is SEHNR and CDR2 FQNEAQ (reference sequence). Deletions cut 1 base from V and 0 bases from J, with 13 bases between. For the CDR3, the DNA is TGTGCCAGCAGCTTAGGCGCGGGAACAAGCTCCTACAATGAGCAGTTCTTC. Translation gives CASSLGAGTSSYNEQFF.

Many counts were recorded for this clone. The chain carries TRBV19 and TRBJ2-7, with a possible D match to TRBD2 (5 bases). With 6 bases removed from V and 6 bases from J, the gap between germline ends came to 12 bases. CDR3 length: 12 amino acids. Germline CDR1 LNHDA, CDR2 SQIVND (reference sequence). The CDR3 reads CASSTGFFEQYF. The CDR3 DNA is TGTGCCAGTAGCACGGGGTTTTTCGAGCAGTACTTC.

The chain couples TRBV20-1 to TRBJ1-3, with a tentative D call TRBD1 (5 bases). The V and J ends lost 3 bases and 0 bases respectively, with 12 bases between them. The CDR3 has 15 amino acids. Germline loops: CDR1 DFQATT, CDR2 SNEGSKA (reference sequence). CDR3 DNA sequence: TGCAGTGCTAGTATGGGGGGTCTCTCTGGAAACACCATATATTTT. Residues: CSASMGGLSGNTIYF.

The chain is built from TRBV5-1 and TRBJ2-7; TRBD1 is a possible D gene (6 bases). The germline V gene encodes CDR1 SGHRS and CDR2 YFSETQ. Trimming left V 0 bases short and J 2 bases short, with 9 bases between. CDR3 length equals 14 residues. The CDR3 region is CASSLAAGAYEQYF. In DNA, the CDR3 is TGCGCCAGCAGCTTGGCCGCAGGGGCCTACGAGCAGTACTTC.

The chain combines TRBV7-3 with TRBJ1-5; 12 bases agree with TRBD1. V lost 8 bases, J lost 6 bases, and 5 bases stayed unmatched. CDR1 is SGHTA and CDR2 is FQGTGA in the germline V gene. This CDR3 is built from 14 residues. In nucleotides, the CDR3 is TGTGCCAGCGGGGGACAGGGGGCAATTCAGCCCCAGCATTTT. This codes for CASGGQGAIQPQHF.